Only a few counts were recorded for the clone carrying this TCR beta chain. The CDR3 loop spans 14 amino acids. The germline V gene has CDR1 DFQATT and CDR2 SNEGSKA (reference sequence). V was cut by 6 bases and J by 4 bases, with 18 bases left in between. This specimen belongs to a study of identical twins. TCRdb re-derived calls from the 5' RACE reads in MiXCR, one entry per CDR3 protein. The sample records some 500,000 distinct CDR3 sequences, roughly an eighth being singletons. The same sample was also studied in work on yellow fever vaccine responses in identical twins.

The sample comprised CD4+ T cells sorted from blood. The clonotype comes from a young woman in good health. This sequence joins TRBV20-1 and TRBJ2-5; possibly TRBD1 for D (7 bases). In nucleotides, the CDR3 is TGCAGTGCCCCCAGACAGGGAGGAGGAGAGACCCAGTACTTC. Amino acid sequence: CSAPRQGGGETQYF.